This record covers a single TCR beta chain. This entry comes from a study of blood T cell repertoires in COVID-19. Study details: T cells, B-cell-depleted T cells, or PBMCs provided the cDNA or gDNA that served as material.

In the original workflow: It was from reference gene primer amplification that nucleated cell counts were estimated. TCRdb's copy holds only in-frame clones and misses some; the assay was immunoSEQ multiplex PCR. Clone size and the V and J calls come from that table; the DNA yielded D and trimming. In the table there are a few hundred thousand clones, around nine tenths of which are singletons. This clonotype was obtained from a man aged 55 to 70 with acute or convalescent COVID-19. The sample was peripheral blood.

This CDR3 is CASSAAWEGMGSNTEAFF. The CDR3 nucleotides are TGTGCCAGCAGTGCCGCTTGGGAGGGTATGGGATCCAACACTGAAGCTTTCTTT. J is TRBJ1-1 and V is TRBV6-2 or TRBV6-3; D remains ambiguous. Trimming cost V 5 bases and J 2 bases, with 24 bases left between them. Germline V gene data show CDR1 as MNHEY and CDR2 as SVGEGT. This CDR3 contains 18 residues.